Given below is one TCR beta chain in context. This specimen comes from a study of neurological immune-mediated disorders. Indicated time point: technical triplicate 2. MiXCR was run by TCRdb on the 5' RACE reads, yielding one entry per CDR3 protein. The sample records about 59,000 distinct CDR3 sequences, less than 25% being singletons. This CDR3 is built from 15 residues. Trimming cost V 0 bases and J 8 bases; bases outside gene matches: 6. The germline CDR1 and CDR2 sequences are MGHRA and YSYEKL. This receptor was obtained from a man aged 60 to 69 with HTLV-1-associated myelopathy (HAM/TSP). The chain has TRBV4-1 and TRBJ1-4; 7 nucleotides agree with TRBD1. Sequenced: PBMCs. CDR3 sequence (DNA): TGCGCCAGCAGCCAAGAAAGACAGGGAAACGAAAAACTGTTTTTT. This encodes CASSQERQGNEKLFF.